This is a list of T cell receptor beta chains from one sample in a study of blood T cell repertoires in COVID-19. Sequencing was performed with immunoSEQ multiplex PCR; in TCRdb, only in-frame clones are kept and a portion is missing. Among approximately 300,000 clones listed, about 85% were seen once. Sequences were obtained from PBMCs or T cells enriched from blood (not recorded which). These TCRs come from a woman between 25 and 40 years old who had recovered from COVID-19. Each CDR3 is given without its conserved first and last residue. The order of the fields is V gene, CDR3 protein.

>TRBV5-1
ASSLVAGVTEAF
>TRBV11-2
ASSLAGFEQY
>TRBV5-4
ASSFLGERRNGYT
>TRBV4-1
ASSQGTGQSPSGANVLT
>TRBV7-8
ASSFLTNYGYT
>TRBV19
ASRETGTYGYT
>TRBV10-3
AISDGTGDPSNQPQH
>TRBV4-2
ASTSTGQGETQY
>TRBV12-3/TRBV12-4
ASRTGGRSPLH
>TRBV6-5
ASSRTPSTDTQY
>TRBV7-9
ASSTRDRGLSDTQY
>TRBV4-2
ASSQDPVMNTEAF
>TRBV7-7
ASSLGSGAFQETQY
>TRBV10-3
AISETGFTEAF
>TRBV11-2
ASSLGTGGRYEQY
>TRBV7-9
ASSSRGVVTDTQY